The rows below give T cell receptor beta chains drawn from one sample of a study of shared clonotypes between healthy human individuals. Sequenced by immunoSEQ multiplex PCR; TCRdb stores in-frame clones only, minus some. The sample has approximately 480,000 clones; 75% to 80% are singletons. What was sequenced was PBMCs. The receptors stem from a woman in her forties in good health. Some clones in this sample may be carry-over from other donors' samples. The CDR3 runs from the conserved cysteine through the conserved F or W. Fields, in order: J gene, V gene, CDR3 protein.

J: TRBJ2-4; V: TRBV30; CDR3: CAWSDQGGGIQYF
J: TRBJ1-1; V: TRBV18; CDR3: CASSPPRPNGEAFF
J: TRBJ2-3; V: TRBV7-3; CDR3: CASSPLAGSTDTQYF
J: TRBJ2-3; V: TRBV7-9; CDR3: CASSIPGPYTDTQYF
J: TRBJ1-2; V: TRBV2; CDR3: CASSEGPGQGARGYTF
J: TRBJ2-1; V: TRBV10-3; CDR3: CAISESMTDNEQFF
J: TRBJ2-3; V: TRBV5-1; CDR3: CASSWASDTQYF
J: TRBJ2-1; V: TRBV11-2; CDR3: CASSSRPGQGPNEQFF
J: TRBJ2-3; V: TRBV28; CDR3: CASSLWTGGLTDTQYF
J: TRBJ1-2; V: TRBV19; CDR3: CASRQGWDESGYTF
J: TRBJ2-1; V: TRBV7-3; CDR3: CASSYGGTPYNEQFF
J: TRBJ2-2; V: TRBV7-9; CDR3: CASSLAQINTGELFF
J: TRBJ2-1; V: TRBV30; CDR3: CAWRNSGRMDEQFF
J: TRBJ2-3; V: TRBV15; CDR3: CATSREGGGPDTQYF
J: TRBJ1-1; V: TRBV5-1; CDR3: CASSPPWGENTEAFF
J: TRBJ2-2; V: TRBV7-3; CDR3: CASSLASGSGELFF
J: TRBJ2-1; V: TRBV18; CDR3: CASSPTSEGNNEQFF
J: TRBJ2-1; V: TRBV10-1; CDR3: CASSGIAGEVAGGSYNEQFF
J: TRBJ2-1; V: TRBV2; CDR3: CASSEGEATEQFF
J: TRBJ2-3; V: TRBV6-6; CDR3: CASRPAGDITDTQYF
J: TRBJ1-2; V: TRBV6-1; CDR3: CASSEVGDDGYTF
J: TRBJ2-7; V: TRBV30; CDR3: CAWSVLGTTSYEQYF
J: TRBJ2-7; V: TRBV28; CDR3: CASSSPSSTRAFYEQYF
J: TRBJ2-7; V: TRBV28; CDR3: CASSLAGREQYF
J: TRBJ1-1; V: TRBV19; CDR3: CASSATGIDTEAFF
J: TRBJ2-2; V: TRBV7-9; CDR3: CASSSDTGELFF
J: TRBJ2-2; V: TRBV18; CDR3: CASSPETGTQSNTGELFF
J: TRBJ2-1; V: TRBV28; CDR3: CASSSPLAGDNNEQFF
J: TRBJ2-3; V: TRBV10-2; CDR3: CASNPGMHGTSTDTQYF
J: TRBJ1-5; V: TRBV5-1; CDR3: CASSENPGQGSNQPQHF